This TCR beta chain was retrieved from a study of T cells in narcolepsy. Study summary: Enrolled donors included narcolepsy type 1 or type 2 patients and healthy controls. Study-wide results and limits: Autoreactive clonotypes reportedly recurred in blood of same and different patients, not controls. In some patient and control memory CD4+ samples, autoreactive clones were absent. Autoreactive HCRT-specific and TRIB2-specific clonotypes were marked in same-patient CSF-versus-blood CD4+ comparisons.

Profiled with immunoSEQ multiplex PCR; TCRdb holds only in-frame clones, not every one. Of tens of thousands of clones listed, 75% to 85% were seen once; the top ten hold about 9.4%. This CDR3 spans 15 amino acids. In germline, CDR1 is ENHRY, CDR2 SYGVKD. Deletions cut 6 bases from V and 4 bases from J, with 18 bases between. Points on this clone: Its matching antigen is unknown.

V and J are TRBV10-3 and TRBJ1-1; D is perhaps TRBD1 (6 bases). The sequencing sample was made of memory (CD45RA-) CD4+ T cells from blood. This sequence was found in a human donor in good health. The CDR3 region is CAISTPGQGFTEAFF. The CDR3 coding sequence is TGTGCCATCAGCACGCCGGGACAAGGATTCACTGAAGCTTTCTTT.